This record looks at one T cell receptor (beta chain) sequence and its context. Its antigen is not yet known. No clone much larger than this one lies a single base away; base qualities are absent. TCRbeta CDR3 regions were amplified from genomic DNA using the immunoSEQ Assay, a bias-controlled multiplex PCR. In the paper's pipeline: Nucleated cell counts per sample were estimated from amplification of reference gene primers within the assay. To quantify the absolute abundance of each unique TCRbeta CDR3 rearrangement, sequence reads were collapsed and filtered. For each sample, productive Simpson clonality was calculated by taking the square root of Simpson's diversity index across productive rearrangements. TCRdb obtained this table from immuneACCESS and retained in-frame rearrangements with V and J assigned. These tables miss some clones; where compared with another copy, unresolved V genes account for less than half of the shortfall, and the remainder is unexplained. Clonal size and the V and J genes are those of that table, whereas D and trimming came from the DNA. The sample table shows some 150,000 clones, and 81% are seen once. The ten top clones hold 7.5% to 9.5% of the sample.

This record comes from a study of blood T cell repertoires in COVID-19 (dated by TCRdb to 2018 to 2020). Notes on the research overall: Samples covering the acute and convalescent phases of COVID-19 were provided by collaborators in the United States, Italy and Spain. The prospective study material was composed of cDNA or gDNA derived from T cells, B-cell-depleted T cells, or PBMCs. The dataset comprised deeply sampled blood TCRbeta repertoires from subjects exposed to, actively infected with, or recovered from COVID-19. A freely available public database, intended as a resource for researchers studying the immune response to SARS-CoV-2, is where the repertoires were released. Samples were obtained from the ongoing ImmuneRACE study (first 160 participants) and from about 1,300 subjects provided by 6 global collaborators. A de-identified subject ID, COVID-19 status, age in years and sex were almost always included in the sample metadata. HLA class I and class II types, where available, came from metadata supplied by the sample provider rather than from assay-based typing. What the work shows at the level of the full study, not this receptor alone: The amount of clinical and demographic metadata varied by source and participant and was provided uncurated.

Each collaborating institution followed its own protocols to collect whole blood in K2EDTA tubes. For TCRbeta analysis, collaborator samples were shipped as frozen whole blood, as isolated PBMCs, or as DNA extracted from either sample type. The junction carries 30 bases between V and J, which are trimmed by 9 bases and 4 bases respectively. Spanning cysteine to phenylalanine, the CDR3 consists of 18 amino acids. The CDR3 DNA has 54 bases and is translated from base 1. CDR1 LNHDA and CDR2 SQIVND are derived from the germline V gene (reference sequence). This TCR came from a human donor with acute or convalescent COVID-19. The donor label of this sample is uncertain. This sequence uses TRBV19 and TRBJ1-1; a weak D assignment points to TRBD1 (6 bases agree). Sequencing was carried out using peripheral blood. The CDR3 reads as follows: CASTRGQQKRPGPTEAFF. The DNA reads TGTGCCAGCACTAGAGGACAGCAGAAGCGGCCAGGTCCCACTGAAGCTTTCTTT.